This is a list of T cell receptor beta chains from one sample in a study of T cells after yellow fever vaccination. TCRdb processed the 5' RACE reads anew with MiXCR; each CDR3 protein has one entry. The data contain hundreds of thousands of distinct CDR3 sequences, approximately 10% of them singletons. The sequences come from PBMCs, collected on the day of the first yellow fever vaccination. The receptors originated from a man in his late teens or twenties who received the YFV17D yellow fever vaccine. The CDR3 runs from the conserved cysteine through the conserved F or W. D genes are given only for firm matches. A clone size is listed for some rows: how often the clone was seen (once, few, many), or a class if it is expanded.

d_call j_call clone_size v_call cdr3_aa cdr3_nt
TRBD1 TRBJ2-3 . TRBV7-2 CASSPLGTGTTDTQYF TGTGCCAGCAGCCCCCTCGGGACAGGGACCACAGATACGCAGTATTTT
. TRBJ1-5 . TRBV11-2 CASSLQGWGGQPQHF TGTGCCAGCAGCTTACAGGGTTGGGGGGGACAGCCCCAGCATTTT
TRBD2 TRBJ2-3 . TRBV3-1 CASKPLAGVDTQYF TGTGCCAGCAAGCCCCTAGCGGGGGTGGATACGCAGTATTTT
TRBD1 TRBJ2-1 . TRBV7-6 CASSLEIGQGYNEQFF TGTGCCAGCAGCTTAGAGATAGGACAGGGCTACAATGAGCAGTTCTTC
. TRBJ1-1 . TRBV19 CASSIGQNTEAFF TGTGCCAGTAGTATTGGACAGAACACTGAAGCTTTCTTT
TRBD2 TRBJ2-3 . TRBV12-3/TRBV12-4 CASSLAPWASGGTDTQYF TGTGCCAGCAGTTTAGCGCCGTGGGCTAGCGGGGGCACAGATACGCAGTATTTT
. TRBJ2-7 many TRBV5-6 CASSPDRYEQYF TGTGCCAGCAGCCCTGACCGCTACGAGCAGTACTTC
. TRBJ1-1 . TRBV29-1 CSVAGWNTEAFF TGCAGCGTTGCGGGGTGGAACACTGAAGCTTTCTTT
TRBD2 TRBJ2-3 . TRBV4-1 CASSQMGLAGQYF TGCGCCAGCAGCCAAATGGGACTAGCGGGGCAGTATTTT
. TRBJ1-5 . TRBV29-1 CSVELGSAQPQHF TGCAGCGTTGAGTTGGGTTCGGCCCAGCCCCAGCATTTT
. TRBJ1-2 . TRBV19 CASRRRDFGYTF TGTGCCAGTCGGCGACGGGATTTCGGCTACACCTTC
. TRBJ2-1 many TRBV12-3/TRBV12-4 CASSLTGGPQREQFF TGTGCCAGCAGTTTAACCGGGGGACCCCAGCGGGAGCAGTTCTTC
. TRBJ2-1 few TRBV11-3 CASSLEGARSYNEQFF TGTGCCAGCAGCTTAGAGGGGGCCCGCTCCTACAATGAGCAGTTCTTC
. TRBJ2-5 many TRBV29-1 CSVEVMGQKTQYF TGCAGCGTTGAAGTTATGGGGCAGAAGACCCAGTACTTC
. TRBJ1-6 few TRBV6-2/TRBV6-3 CASSYDWNSPLHF TGTGCCAGCAGTTATGACTGGAATTCACCCCTCCACTTT
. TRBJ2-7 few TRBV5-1 CASSFNPYEQYF TGCGCCAGCAGCTTCAACCCCTACGAGCAGTACTTC
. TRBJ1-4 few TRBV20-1 CSAADRSTNEKLFF TGCAGTGCTGCGGACAGATCAACTAATGAAAAACTGTTTTTT
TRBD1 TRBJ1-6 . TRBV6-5 CATGQGNSPLHF TGTGCCACGGGACAGGGGAATTCACCCCTCCACTTT
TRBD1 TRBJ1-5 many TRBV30 CAWSVQGNQPQHF TGTGCCTGGAGTGTACAGGGGAATCAGCCCCAGCATTTT
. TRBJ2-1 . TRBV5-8 CASSFGRDASNYNEQFF TGTGCCAGCAGCTTCGGCAGGGACGCCAGTAATTACAATGAGCAGTTCTTC
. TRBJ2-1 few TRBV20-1 CSARRLGGSYNEQFF TGCAGTGCTAGGAGGTTGGGGGGCTCCTACAATGAGCAGTTCTTC
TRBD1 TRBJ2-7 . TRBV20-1 CSARRGTGTGEQYF TGCAGTGCTAGGAGGGGGACAGGGACGGGCGAGCAGTACTTC
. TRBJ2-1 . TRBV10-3 CAIRDSYNEQFF TGTGCCATCAGGGACTCCTACAATGAGCAGTTCTTC
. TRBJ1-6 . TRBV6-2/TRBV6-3 CASLSLVNRQSDNSPLHF TGTGCCAGCCTTTCCTTGGTAAATCGACAGAGCGATAATTCACCCCTCCACTTT
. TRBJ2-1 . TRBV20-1 CSAPLDQYNEQFF TGCAGTGCTCCCCTAGACCAGTACAATGAGCAGTTCTTC
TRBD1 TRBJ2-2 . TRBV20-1 CSARDGTGYITGELFF TGCAGTGCTAGAGATGGGACAGGGTACATCACCGGGGAGCTGTTTTTT
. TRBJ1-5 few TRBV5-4 CATAITPDNQPQHF TGTGCTACAGCGATAACGCCAGATAATCAGCCCCAGCATTTT
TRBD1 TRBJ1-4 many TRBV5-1 CASSSRGGGEKLFF TGCGCCAGCAGCTCCAGGGGGGGTGGAGAAAAACTGTTTTTT